This is a list of T cell receptor beta chains from one sample in a study of T cell responses to AZD1222 COVID-19 vaccine. Repertoires were generated with immunoSEQ multiplex PCR, while TCRdb's copy carries only in-frame clones and drops some. The table has 90,000 or so clones, 89% seen once; the top ten hold roughly 5%. Here the sequenced sample was peripheral blood, taken 28 days after the second AZD1222 dose. The receptors derive from an adult who received the AZD1222 COVID-19 vaccine. Each CDR3 is given with its conserved first and last residue. D genes are given only for firm matches. Clone size appears in some rows only: once, few, many, or a class for an expanded clone.

d_call: TRBD1
clone_size: few
cdr3_length: 17
j_call: TRBJ1-1
v_call: TRBV27
cdr3_aa: CASSTPRTGTLWTEAFF
cdr3_nt: TGTGCCAGCAGCACCCCCCGGACAGGGACTTTGTGGACTGAAGCTTTCTTT

d_call: -
clone_size: -
cdr3_length: 11
j_call: TRBJ2-5
v_call: TRBV20-1
cdr3_aa: CSARGQETQYF
cdr3_nt: TGCAGTGCTAGGGGGCAAGAGACCCAGTACTTC

d_call: -
clone_size: -
cdr3_length: 15
j_call: TRBJ2-1
v_call: TRBV7-9
cdr3_aa: CASSLWGRGTNEQFF
cdr3_nt: TGTGCCAGCAGCTTATGGGGCAGGGGAACAAATGAGCAGTTCTTC

d_call: TRBD2
clone_size: -
cdr3_length: 13
j_call: TRBJ2-7
v_call: TRBV6-6
cdr3_aa: CASLAGGSYEQYF
cdr3_nt: TGTGCCAGCCTCGCGGGGGGCTCCTACGAGCAGTACTTC

d_call: -
clone_size: -
cdr3_length: 16
j_call: TRBJ2-3
v_call: TRBV5-4
cdr3_aa: CASSDIGGGARDTQYF
cdr3_nt: TGTGCCAGCAGCGACATAGGAGGGGGCGCGAGGGATACGCAGTATTTT

d_call: -
clone_size: -
cdr3_length: 16
j_call: TRBJ1-2
v_call: TRBV5-1
cdr3_aa: CASSSWGGRSNYGYTF
cdr3_nt: TGCGCCAGCAGCTCCTGGGGGGGCAGATCTAACTATGGCTACACCTTC

d_call: -
clone_size: -
cdr3_length: 11
j_call: TRBJ1-1
v_call: TRBV20-1
cdr3_aa: CSASSDTEAFF
cdr3_nt: TGCAGTGCTAGTTCGGACACTGAAGCTTTCTTT

d_call: -
clone_size: -
cdr3_length: 14
j_call: TRBJ1-1
v_call: TRBV11-2
cdr3_aa: CASTDSAGRPEAFF
cdr3_nt: TGTGCCAGCACCGATTCAGCAGGGAGGCCTGAAGCTTTCTTT

d_call: TRBD1
clone_size: few
cdr3_length: 14
j_call: TRBJ1-2
v_call: TRBV3-1/TRBV3-2
cdr3_aa: CASSLQGVYYGYTF
cdr3_nt: TGTGCCAGCAGCCTACAGGGGGTTTACTATGGCTACACCTTC

d_call: -
clone_size: -
cdr3_length: 14
j_call: TRBJ1-4
v_call: TRBV7-9
cdr3_aa: CASSLRTANEKLFF
cdr3_nt: TGTGCCAGCAGCCTGAGGACGGCTAATGAAAAACTGTTTTTT

d_call: -
clone_size: -
cdr3_length: 15
j_call: TRBJ1-1
v_call: TRBV4-2
cdr3_aa: CASSQDNRVNTEAFF
cdr3_nt: TGTGCCAGCAGCCAAGATAACAGGGTGAACACTGAAGCTTTCTTT

d_call: TRBD2
clone_size: -
cdr3_length: 14
j_call: TRBJ2-3
v_call: TRBV29-1
cdr3_aa: CSVVRTSGTDTQYF
cdr3_nt: TGCAGCGTTGTCCGGACTAGCGGCACAGATACGCAGTATTTT

d_call: -
clone_size: -
cdr3_length: 13
j_call: TRBJ1-1
v_call: TRBV7-2
cdr3_aa: CASSLPPGTEAFF
cdr3_nt: TGTGCCAGCAGCTTACCCCCCGGCACTGAAGCTTTCTTT

d_call: -
clone_size: -
cdr3_length: 15
j_call: TRBJ2-5
v_call: TRBV14
cdr3_aa: CASSQEGAGWETQYF
cdr3_nt: TGTGCCAGCAGCCAAGAAGGGGCAGGGTGGGAGACCCAGTACTTC

d_call: -
clone_size: -
cdr3_length: 12
j_call: TRBJ2-4
v_call: TRBV6-5
cdr3_aa: CASSYSEGIQYF
cdr3_nt: TGTGCCAGCAGTTACTCTGAGGGGATTCAGTACTTC

d_call: -
clone_size: once
cdr3_length: 15
j_call: TRBJ1-6
v_call: TRBV6-5
cdr3_aa: CASSYAGRDNSPLHF
cdr3_nt: TGTGCCAGCAGTTACGCTGGCAGGGATAATTCACCCCTCCACTTT

d_call: -
clone_size: -
cdr3_length: 13
j_call: TRBJ2-7
v_call: TRBV12-5
cdr3_aa: CASGLTSAFEQYF
cdr3_nt: TGTGCTAGTGGCCTCACCTCTGCCTTCGAGCAGTACTTC

d_call: TRBD1
clone_size: -
cdr3_length: 14
j_call: TRBJ1-4
v_call: TRBV4-1
cdr3_aa: CASSFDRADEKLFF
cdr3_nt: TGCGCCAGCAGCTTCGACAGGGCGGATGAAAAACTGTTTTTT

d_call: TRBD1
clone_size: -
cdr3_length: 14
j_call: TRBJ2-3
v_call: TRBV19
cdr3_aa: CASMGQGGSDTQYF
cdr3_nt: TGTGCCAGTATGGGACAGGGCGGGTCAGATACGCAGTATTTT

d_call: -
clone_size: few
cdr3_length: 13
j_call: TRBJ2-7
v_call: TRBV7-9
cdr3_aa: CASSLMTDYEQYF
cdr3_nt: TGTGCCAGCAGCTTAATGACCGATTACGAGCAGTACTTC

d_call: -
clone_size: -
cdr3_length: 16
j_call: TRBJ1-5
v_call: TRBV10-3
cdr3_aa: CAISGGLASSNQPQHF
cdr3_nt: TGTGCCATCAGTGGGGGGCTCGCATCTAGCAATCAGCCCCAGCATTTT

d_call: -
clone_size: -
cdr3_length: 16
j_call: TRBJ1-3
v_call: TRBV5-1
cdr3_aa: CASSSSTGTTGNTIYF
cdr3_nt: TGCGCCAGCAGCTCATCGACCGGGACAACTGGAAACACCATATATTTT

d_call: -
clone_size: -
cdr3_length: 15
j_call: TRBJ2-2
v_call: TRBV5-1
cdr3_aa: CASSLDGGGTGELFF
cdr3_nt: TGCGCCAGCAGCCTTGACGGAGGAGGAACCGGGGAGCTGTTTTTT

d_call: TRBD1
clone_size: -
cdr3_length: 16
j_call: TRBJ1-5
v_call: TRBV7-2
cdr3_aa: CASSFRLGQGHQPQHF
cdr3_nt: TGTGCCAGCAGCTTCAGACTCGGACAGGGCCATCAGCCCCAGCATTTT

d_call: -
clone_size: -
cdr3_length: 15
j_call: TRBJ1-2
v_call: TRBV5-4
cdr3_aa: CASSPQRQANYGYTF
cdr3_nt: TGTGCCAGCAGCCCTCAGCGACAGGCAAACTATGGCTACACCTTC

d_call: -
clone_size: -
cdr3_length: 12
j_call: TRBJ2-7
v_call: TRBV9
cdr3_aa: CASSPDSYEQYF
cdr3_nt: TGTGCCAGCAGCCCAGACAGTTACGAGCAGTACTTC

d_call: -
clone_size: -
cdr3_length: 14
j_call: TRBJ1-1
v_call: TRBV19
cdr3_aa: CASRLGRGGTEAFF
cdr3_nt: TGTGCCAGTAGACTTGGACGAGGAGGGACTGAAGCTTTCTTT

d_call: -
clone_size: -
cdr3_length: 14
j_call: TRBJ1-6
v_call: TRBV7-9
cdr3_aa: CASRPEGGNSPLHF
cdr3_nt: TGTGCCAGCAGACCAGAAGGGGGAAATTCACCCCTCCACTTT

d_call: TRBD2
clone_size: -
cdr3_length: 17
j_call: TRBJ2-1
v_call: TRBV9
cdr3_aa: CASSTSGGLHSYNEQFF
cdr3_nt: TGTGCCAGCAGCACCAGCGGGGGGCTACACTCCTACAATGAGCAGTTCTTC

d_call: -
clone_size: -
cdr3_length: 16
j_call: TRBJ2-7
v_call: TRBV10-3
cdr3_aa: CAISESSGGGSYEQYF
cdr3_nt: TGTGCCATCAGTGAGTCCTCCGGGGGCGGCTCCTACGAGCAGTACTTC

d_call: -
clone_size: once
cdr3_length: 15
j_call: TRBJ1-1
v_call: TRBV6-6
cdr3_aa: CASSYEGGALAEAFF
cdr3_nt: TGTGCCAGCAGTTACGAGGGGGGCGCGTTGGCTGAAGCTTTCTTT

d_call: -
clone_size: -
cdr3_length: 16
j_call: TRBJ1-4
v_call: TRBV4-1
cdr3_aa: CASSHRGGRDNEKLFF
cdr3_nt: TGCGCCAGCAGCCATCGGGGTGGCAGGGATAATGAAAAACTGTTTTTT

d_call: -
clone_size: -
cdr3_length: 13
j_call: TRBJ1-2
v_call: TRBV9
cdr3_aa: CASSGDGQYGYTF
cdr3_nt: TGTGCCAGCAGCGGGGACGGGCAATATGGCTACACCTTC

d_call: -
clone_size: -
cdr3_length: 15
j_call: TRBJ1-6
v_call: TRBV6-5
cdr3_aa: CASSYSMGNRSPLHF
cdr3_nt: TGTGCCAGCAGTTACTCGATGGGTAATAGGTCACCCCTCCACTTT

d_call: TRBD2
clone_size: once
cdr3_length: 14
j_call: TRBJ2-3
v_call: TRBV6-5
cdr3_aa: CASSTGGVADTQYF
cdr3_nt: TGTGCCAGCAGTACCGGGGGGGTCGCAGATACGCAGTATTTT

d_call: -
clone_size: -
cdr3_length: 15
j_call: TRBJ1-2
v_call: TRBV27
cdr3_aa: CASSLSSLSGYGYTF
cdr3_nt: TGTGCCAGCAGTTTATCATCGTTGTCAGGCTATGGCTACACCTTC

d_call: -
clone_size: few
cdr3_length: 15
j_call: TRBJ1-5
v_call: TRBV15
cdr3_aa: CATSRARQAYQPQHF
cdr3_nt: TGTGCCACCAGCAGAGCCCGACAGGCCTATCAGCCCCAGCATTTT

d_call: -
clone_size: -
cdr3_length: 14
j_call: TRBJ1-5
v_call: TRBV7-9
cdr3_aa: CASSPEGGGQPQHF
cdr3_nt: TGTGCCAGCAGCCCCGAAGGAGGAGGACAGCCCCAGCATTTT

d_call: -
clone_size: -
cdr3_length: 17
j_call: TRBJ1-2
v_call: TRBV7-6
cdr3_aa: CASSLDRNQVYDYGYTF
cdr3_nt: TGTGCCAGCAGCTTAGACCGCAACCAGGTTTATGACTATGGCTACACCTTC

d_call: TRBD1
clone_size: -
cdr3_length: 15
j_call: TRBJ2-4
v_call: TRBV2
cdr3_aa: CASSWDRQAKNIQYF
cdr3_nt: TGTGCCAGCAGTTGGGACAGACAAGCCAAAAACATTCAGTACTTC

d_call: TRBD1
clone_size: -
cdr3_length: 15
j_call: TRBJ1-1
v_call: TRBV5-1
cdr3_aa: CASSLLDRGQTEAFF
cdr3_nt: TGCGCCAGCAGCTTGCTCGACAGGGGACAAACTGAAGCTTTCTTT

d_call: TRBD1
clone_size: -
cdr3_length: 15
j_call: TRBJ1-2
v_call: TRBV5-1
cdr3_aa: CASSLGQGAKDGYTF
cdr3_nt: TGCGCCAGCAGCCTAGGACAGGGGGCGAAAGATGGCTACACCTTC

d_call: -
clone_size: -
cdr3_length: 16
j_call: TRBJ1-2
v_call: TRBV9
cdr3_aa: CASSAGFTSGVHGYTF
cdr3_nt: TGTGCCAGCAGCGCGGGATTTACTTCAGGCGTCCATGGCTACACCTTC

d_call: -
clone_size: -
cdr3_length: 16
j_call: TRBJ1-5
v_call: TRBV4-1
cdr3_aa: CASSQDGVDVNQPQHF
cdr3_nt: TGCGCCAGCAGCCAAGACGGAGTGGACGTTAATCAGCCCCAGCATTTT

d_call: TRBD1
clone_size: -
cdr3_length: 13
j_call: TRBJ1-2
v_call: TRBV6-5
cdr3_aa: CASRRQGAGGYTF
cdr3_nt: TGTGCCAGCAGGCGACAGGGGGCGGGTGGCTACACCTTC

d_call: TRBD1
clone_size: once
cdr3_length: 12
j_call: TRBJ1-2
v_call: TRBV2
cdr3_aa: CASSGTDYGYTF
cdr3_nt: TGTGCCAGCAGCGGGACAGATTATGGCTACACCTTC